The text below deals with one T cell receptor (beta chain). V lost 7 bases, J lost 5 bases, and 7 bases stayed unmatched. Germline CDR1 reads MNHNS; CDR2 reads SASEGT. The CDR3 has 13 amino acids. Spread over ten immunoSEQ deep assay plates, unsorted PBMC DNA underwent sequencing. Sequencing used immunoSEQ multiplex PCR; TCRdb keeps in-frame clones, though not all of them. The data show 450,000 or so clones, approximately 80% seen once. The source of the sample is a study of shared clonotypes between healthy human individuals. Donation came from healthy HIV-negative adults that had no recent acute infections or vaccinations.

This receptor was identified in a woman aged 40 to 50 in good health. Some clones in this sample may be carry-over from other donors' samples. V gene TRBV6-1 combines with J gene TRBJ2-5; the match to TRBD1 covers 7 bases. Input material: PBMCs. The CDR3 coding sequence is TGTGCCAGCACCCTGACAGGGATGGAGACCCAGTACTTC. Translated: CASTLTGMETQYF.